These T cell receptor beta chains were read from a single sample in a study of molecular identifiers for immune sequencing clone quantification. TCRdb redid the calling of the PCR reads with MiXCR, one entry per CDR3 protein. The sample yields 85,000 to 100,000 distinct CDR3 sequences, around 20% seen once. Sequences were obtained from naive CD8+ T cells from blood, with Jurkat cell RNA spiked in. Receptors were obtained from a human donor in good health. Some libraries in this study had Jurkat cell RNA spiked in. CDR3s include the opening cysteine and the closing phenylalanine or tryptophan. The order of the fields is D gene, clone size, J gene, V gene, CDR3 DNA, CDR3 protein. D genes are given only for firm matches. Size values are once, few and many counts, or a class for expanded clones, and some rows have none.

NA,many,TRBJ1-2,TRBV7-9,TGTGCCAGCAGCTTAGCGTCTGGGCAAGCTAACTATGGCTACACCTTC,CASSLASGQANYGYTF
TRBD2,many,TRBJ2-6,TRBV3-1,TGTGCCAGCAGCCCGAATATAGCGGGGAGACGCTCTGGGGCCAACGTCCTGACTTTC,CASSPNIAGRRSGANVLTF
NA,many,TRBJ2-5,TRBV11-2,TGTGCCAGCAGCTTCCGGTTTGAAGAGACCCAGTACTTC,CASSFRFEETQYF
TRBD2,many,TRBJ2-7,TRBV28,TGTGCCAGCAGTGGTTATGGGAGCGGGGTTGAGGGGGAGCAGTACTTC,CASSGYGSGVEGEQYF
TRBD1,few,TRBJ2-7,TRBV7-9,TGTGCCAGCAGCTTTACAGGGGACGAGCAGTACTTC,CASSFTGDEQYF
TRBD2,many,TRBJ2-7,TRBV27,TGTGCCAGCAGTTACGGGCTAGCGGGGGCCTACGAGCAGTACTTC,CASSYGLAGAYEQYF
NA,NA,TRBJ2-1,TRBV11-3,TGTGCCAGCAGCTTACAAAGGGGGGTAGGGTCCTACAATGAGCAGTTCTTC,CASSLQRGVGSYNEQFF
NA,few,TRBJ2-7,TRBV29-1,TGCAGCGTTGAGATGGTCGGAAGCTCCTACGAGCAGTACTTC,CSVEMVGSSYEQYF
TRBD2,many,TRBJ2-3,TRBV20-1,TGCAGTGCTAGGGGGACTATGACTAGCACAGATACGCAGTATTTT,CSARGTMTSTDTQYF
NA,many,TRBJ2-3,TRBV5-6,TGTGCCAGCAGCTTGGAACTACACACAGATACGCAGTATTTT,CASSLELHTDTQYF
NA,many,TRBJ2-7,TRBV29-1,TGCAGCGTTGATGGGGCCCTGGGGGAGCAGTACTTC,CSVDGALGEQYF
TRBD2,few,TRBJ2-6,TRBV9,TGTGCCAGCAGCGTATTTGCGGGAGCCTCTGGGGCCAACGTCCTGACTTTC,CASSVFAGASGANVLTF
TRBD2,NA,TRBJ2-5,TRBV5-1,TGCGCCAGCAGCCCAGGGACTAGCGGAAAGACCCAGTACTTC,CASSPGTSGKTQYF
NA,many,TRBJ2-7,TRBV3-1,TGTGCCAGCAGCCGTGTTGGTCCACGGAGCTCCTACGAGCAGTACTTC,CASSRVGPRSSYEQYF
TRBD1,many,TRBJ2-5,TRBV15,TGTGCCACCAGCAGAGCACGGACAGGGACTGGTGAAGAGACCCAGTACTTC,CATSRARTGTGEETQYF
NA,many,TRBJ2-5,TRBV2,TGTGCCAGCAGTGAAGCGGGGACAAGACAAGAGACCCAGTACTTC,CASSEAGTRQETQYF
TRBD1,NA,TRBJ2-1,TRBV7-9,TGTGCCAGCAGCTTAGCGGGACAGGGTAATGAGCAGTTCTTC,CASSLAGQGNEQFF
TRBD2,NA,TRBJ2-7,TRBV2,TGTGCCAGCAGTGAAGCGCTCCGAACCGGGACTAGCGGGACGGACGAGCAGTACTTC,CASSEALRTGTSGTDEQYF
NA,many,TRBJ1-6,TRBV6-5,TGTGCCAGCAGTCCGGGACCTGTAGGGTCACCCCTCCACTTT,CASSPGPVGSPLHF
TRBD2,many,TRBJ2-5,TRBV7-9,TGTGCCAGCAGCCCGGGACTAGCGGAAGAGACCCAGTACTTC,CASSPGLAEETQYF
NA,NA,TRBJ2-7,TRBV10-3,TGTGCCATCAGCTCAGAGCTAGCCTACGAGCAGTACTTC,CAISSELAYEQYF
TRBD2,few,TRBJ2-7,TRBV20-1,TGCAGTGCTAGTAGCGGGAGCAACGAGCAGTACTTC,CSASSGSNEQYF
NA,many,TRBJ1-5,TRBV4-3,TGCGCCAGCAGCCCCACCGGCGATCAGCCCCAGCATTTT,CASSPTGDQPQHF
NA,few,TRBJ1-1,TRBV29-1,TGCGGCGTTGAAGAGGACTGGGCCCAGACAGGGAACACTGAAGCTTTCTTT,CGVEEDWAQTGNTEAFF
NA,many,TRBJ2-3,TRBV12-3/TRBV12-4,TGTGCCAGCAGTTTAGCAGCCAGGGATCCCACAGATACGCAGTATTTT,CASSLAARDPTDTQYF
TRBD1,NA,TRBJ2-7,TRBV25-1,TGTGCCAGCAGTTCCGAGGGGACAGGATGGTCCTACGAGCTGTACTTC,CASSSEGTGWSYELYF
NA,many,TRBJ2-7,TRBV4-1,TGCGCCAGCAGCCATATAGGCGAGCAGTACTTC,CASSHIGEQYF
TRBD2,many,TRBJ2-3,TRBV6-6,TGTGCCAGCAGTTACATCCTAGCGGGGGGATCGGATACGCAGTATTTT,CASSYILAGGSDTQYF
NA,many,TRBJ2-2,TRBV4-3,TGCGCCAGCAGCCCTCGGGGGATTAACACCGGGGAGCTGTTTTTT,CASSPRGINTGELFF
TRBD2,NA,TRBJ2-7,TRBV27,TGTGCCAGCGGACCCGGGACTAGCGGGAATCTATACGAGCAGTACTTC,CASGPGTSGNLYEQYF
TRBD1,NA,TRBJ2-2,TRBV3-1,TGTGCCAGCAGCTCCCGGACAGGGGCCAACACCGGGGAGCTGTTTTTT,CASSSRTGANTGELFF
NA,NA,TRBJ2-3,TRBV4-3,TGCGCCAGCAGCCATTTCCTCTCTAGCACAGATACGCAGTATTTT,CASSHFLSSTDTQYF
NA,many,TRBJ1-2,TRBV6-2/TRBV6-3,TGTGCCAGCAGGCCGGAGGGACGCTCTTATGGCTACACCTTC,CASRPEGRSYGYTF
NA,many,TRBJ2-3,TRBV4-2,TGTGCCAGCAGCCAAGTGACAGGAACTAGCACAGATACGCAGTATTTT,CASSQVTGTSTDTQYF
NA,NA,TRBJ2-7,TRBV4-1,TGCGCCAGCAGCCAAGATAGTTCCGGGATTAGCCACGAGCAGTACTTC,CASSQDSSGISHEQYF
NA,many,TRBJ1-5,TRBV4-2,TGTGCCAGCAGCCAAGCCCCCGACGGCCCTGGGCAGCCCCAGCATTTT,CASSQAPDGPGQPQHF
NA,many,TRBJ2-3,TRBV20-1,TGCAGTGCTACTGATGGGACCTCCACAGATACGCAGTATTTT,CSATDGTSTDTQYF
TRBD1,NA,TRBJ2-3,TRBV12-3/TRBV12-4,TGTGCCAGCAGCCTGACAGGGGAGGAAGCAGATACGCGGTATTTT,CASSLTGEEADTRYF
NA,many,TRBJ2-1,TRBV7-2,TGTGCCAGCAGCTCCGTCAGTGGGGGCTACAATGAGCAGTTCTTC,CASSSVSGGYNEQFF
NA,NA,TRBJ2-7,TRBV28,TGTGCCAGCAGCCAGGGGTCTGGATCCTACGAGCGGTGCTTC,CASSQGSGSYERCF
TRBD1,many,TRBJ2-1,TRBV2,TGTGCCAGCAGTGAGTCAGAGGACAGGGTCTACAATGAGCAGTTCTTC,CASSESEDRVYNEQFF
NA,many,TRBJ2-3,TRBV5-5,TGTGCCAGCAGCTTGGAACTTTCGCTGGGGATCTGGGATACGCAGTATTTT,CASSLELSLGIWDTQYF
TRBD2,many,TRBJ2-3,TRBV12-3/TRBV12-4,TGTGCCAGCGGGCGACCGGGACTAGTTCAAGATACGCAGTATTTT,CASGRPGLVQDTQYF
NA,many,TRBJ2-7,TRBV6-1,TGTGCCAGCAGCCACGCCCAGGCCTACGAGCAGTACTTC,CASSHAQAYEQYF
NA,NA,TRBJ2-7,TRBV30,TGTGCCTTGGAGAAGGAAATCTCCTACGAGCAGTACTTC,CALEKEISYEQYF
TRBD1,few,TRBJ2-7,TRBV2,TGTGCCAGCAGCAAGGGGACAGGGATAACCTACGAGCAGTACTTC,CASSKGTGITYEQYF
NA,many,TRBJ2-2,TRBV5-1,TGCGCCAGCAGCTTGGTCGCAGCCAACACCGGGGAGCTGTTTTTT,CASSLVAANTGELFF
TRBD2,NA,TRBJ2-7,TRBV5-6,TGTGCCAGCAGCCCGGGGCCAGCGGGAGCCTACGAGCAGTACTTC,CASSPGPAGAYEQYF
NA,many,TRBJ2-7,TRBV3-1,TGTGCCAGCAGCCAAGGGCTCGATGCATCCTACGAGCAGTACTTC,CASSQGLDASYEQYF
NA,few,TRBJ2-5,TRBV27,TGTGCCAGCAGTTTATCCGGACTATACGGGGAGACCCAGTACTTC,CASSLSGLYGETQYF